These T cell receptor beta chains were read from a single sample in a study of cytomegalovirus exposure and HLA in healthy donors. The data were produced by immunoSEQ multiplex PCR, yet TCRdb's version contains in-frame clones alone and is incomplete. Here the sample table reports fewer than 200,000 clones. Sequences were obtained from PBMCs. These receptor sequences come from a man aged 25-40 years in good health and CMV-seronegative. The CDR3 runs from the conserved cysteine through the conserved F or W. D genes are given only for firm matches.

TRBJ2-7,TRBV27,.,CASSPRQRNFGWGSYEQYF,TGTGCCAGCAGTCCCAGACAGAGGAACTTTGGATGGGGCTCCTACGAGCAGTACTTC
TRBJ1-1,TRBV5-3,TRBD1,CARSEPGQGARTEAFF,TGTGCCAGAAGCGAACCGGGACAGGGGGCACGGACTGAAGCTTTCTTT
TRBJ1-5,TRBV27,TRBD1,CASSVTNRGNKAQPQHF,TGTGCCAGCAGTGTAACCAACAGGGGAAATAAGGCTCAGCCCCAGCATTTT
TRBJ2-7,TRBV2,.,CASSRPFLDSPYEQYF,TGTGCCAGCAGCCGGCCCTTTCTAGACTCCCCCTACGAGCAGTACTTC
TRBJ2-7,TRBV4-2,.,CASSQWGSSGVKF,TGTGCCAGCAGCCAGTGGGGGAGTAGCGGAGTCAAATTC
TRBJ1-5,TRBV4-1,.,CASSLGPYSNQPQHF,TGCGCCAGCAGCCTGGGGCCCTATAGCAATCAGCCCCAGCATTTT
TRBJ2-7,TRBV29-1,TRBD1,CSGRQGYEQYF,TGCAGCGGACGACAGGGTTACGAGCAGTACTTC
TRBJ2-3,TRBV7-2,.,CASSAPDTTDTQYF,TGTGCCAGCAGCGCGCCGGACACTACAGATACGCAGTATTTT
TRBJ2-5,TRBV6-1,.,CASSHPPRDIDF,TGTGCCAGCAGCCACCCCCCCCGGGATATCGACTTC
TRBJ2-2,TRBV10-1,TRBD1,CASRSGGARSTGELFF,TGCGCCAGCAGATCAGGGGGCGCACGTTCCACCGGGGAGCTGTTTTTT
TRBJ2-7,TRBV27,.,CASSLSGGAILGQYF,TGTGCCAGCAGTTTATCCGGGGGAGCAATACTGGGGCAGTACTTC
TRBJ1-1,TRBV2,.,CASSGGREDTEAFF,TGTGCCAGCAGTGGGGGCAGGGAGGACACTGAAGCTTTCTTT
TRBJ2-3,TRBV27,.,CASSFSSGLGDTQYF,TGTGCCAGCAGCTTTTCCAGCGGGTTGGGAGATACGCAGTATTTT
TRBJ1-1,TRBV6-5,.,CASKPEDSNTEAFF,TGTGCCAGCAAACCCGAGGACTCAAACACTGAAGCTTTCTTT
TRBJ2-3,TRBV19,TRBD1,CASSPAPGTGGYTDTQYF,TGTGCCAGTAGTCCAGCCCCCGGGACAGGGGGCTACACAGATACGCAGTATTTT
TRBJ1-5,TRBV27,.,CASSLASGQPQHF,TGTGCCAGCAGTTTGGCTTCAGGACAGCCCCAGCATTTT
TRBJ1-5,TRBV19,TRBD1,CASSSRRGGGHSNQPQHF,TGTGCCAGTTCCTCGAGGCGAGGAGGGGGCCATAGCAATCAGCCCCAGCATTTT
TRBJ2-7,TRBV27,TRBD2,CASSLGLAGVGYEQYF,TGTGCCAGCAGTTTAGGCTTAGCGGGAGTTGGCTACGAGCAGTACTTC
TRBJ1-3,TRBV25-1,.,CASSGGRPGNTIYF,TGTGCCAGCAGTGGAGGAAGGCCCGGAAACACCATATATTTT
TRBJ1-1,TRBV5-1,TRBD1,CASSLPTGVDTEAFF,TGCGCCAGCAGCTTACCGACAGGGGTCGACACTGAAGCTTTCTTT
TRBJ1-2,TRBV14,.,CASSLMGRPSYGYTF,TGTGCCAGCAGCCTAATGGGGCGACCTAGCTATGGCTACACCTTC
TRBJ2-6,TRBV28,.,CAAGLASGANVLTF,TGTGCCGCAGGCCTGGCCTCTGGGGCCAACGTCCTGACTTTC